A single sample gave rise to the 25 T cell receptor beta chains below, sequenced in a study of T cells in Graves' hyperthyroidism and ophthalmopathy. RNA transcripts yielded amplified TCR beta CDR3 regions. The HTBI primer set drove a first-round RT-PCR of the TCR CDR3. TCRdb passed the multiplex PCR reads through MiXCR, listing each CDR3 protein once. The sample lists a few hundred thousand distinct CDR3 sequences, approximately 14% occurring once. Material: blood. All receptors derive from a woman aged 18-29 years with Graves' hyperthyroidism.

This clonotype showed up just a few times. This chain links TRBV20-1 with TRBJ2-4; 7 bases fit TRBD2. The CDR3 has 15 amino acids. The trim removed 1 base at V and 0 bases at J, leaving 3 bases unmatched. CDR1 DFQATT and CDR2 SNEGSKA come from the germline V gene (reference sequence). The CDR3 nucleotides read TGCAGTGCTAGAGGTCTAGCGGTAGCCAAAAACATTCAGTACTTC. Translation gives CSARGLAVAKNIQYF.

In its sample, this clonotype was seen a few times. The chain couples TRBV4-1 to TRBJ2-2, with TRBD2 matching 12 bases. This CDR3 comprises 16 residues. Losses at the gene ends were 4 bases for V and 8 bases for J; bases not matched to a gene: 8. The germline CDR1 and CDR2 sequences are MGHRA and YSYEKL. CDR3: CASSLRLAGVAGELFF. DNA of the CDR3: TGCGCCAGCAGCCTACGACTAGCGGGAGTCGCGGGGGAGCTGTTTTTT.

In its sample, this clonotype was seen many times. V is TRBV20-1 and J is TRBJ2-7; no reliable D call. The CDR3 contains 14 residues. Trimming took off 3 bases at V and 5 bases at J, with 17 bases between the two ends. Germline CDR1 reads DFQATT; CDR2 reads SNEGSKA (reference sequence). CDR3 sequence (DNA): TGCAGTGCTAGGACCGTCCCCGGGCATCACGAGCAGTACTTC. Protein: CSARTVPGHHEQYF.

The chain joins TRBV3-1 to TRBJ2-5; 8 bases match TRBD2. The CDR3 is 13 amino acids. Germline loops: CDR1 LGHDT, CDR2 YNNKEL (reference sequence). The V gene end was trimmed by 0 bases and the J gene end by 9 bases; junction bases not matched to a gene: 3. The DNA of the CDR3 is TGTGCCAGCAGCCAAGATGGACTAGCCGCCCAGTACTTC. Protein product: CASSQDGLAAQYF.

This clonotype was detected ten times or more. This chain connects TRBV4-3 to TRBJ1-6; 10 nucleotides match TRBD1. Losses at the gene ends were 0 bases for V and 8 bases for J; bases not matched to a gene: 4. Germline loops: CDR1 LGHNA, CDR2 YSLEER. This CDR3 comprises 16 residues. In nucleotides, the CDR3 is TGCGCCAGCAGCCAAGATCCCGGACAGGGGGATTCACCCCTCCACTTT. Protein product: CASSQDPGQGDSPLHF.

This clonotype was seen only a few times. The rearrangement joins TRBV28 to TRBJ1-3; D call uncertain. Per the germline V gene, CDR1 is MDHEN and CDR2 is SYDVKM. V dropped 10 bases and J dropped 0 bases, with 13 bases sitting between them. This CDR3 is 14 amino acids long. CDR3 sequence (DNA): TGTGCCACCGACGGACGCTACTCTGGAAACACCATATATTTT. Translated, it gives CATDGRYSGNTIYF.

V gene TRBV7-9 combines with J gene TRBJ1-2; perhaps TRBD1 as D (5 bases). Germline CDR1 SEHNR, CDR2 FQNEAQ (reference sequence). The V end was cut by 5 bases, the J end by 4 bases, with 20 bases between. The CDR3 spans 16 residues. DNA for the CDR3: TGTGCCAGCAGCCCACCATCCTCAGGGCGGATCTATGGCTACACCTTC. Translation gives CASSPPSSGRIYGYTF.

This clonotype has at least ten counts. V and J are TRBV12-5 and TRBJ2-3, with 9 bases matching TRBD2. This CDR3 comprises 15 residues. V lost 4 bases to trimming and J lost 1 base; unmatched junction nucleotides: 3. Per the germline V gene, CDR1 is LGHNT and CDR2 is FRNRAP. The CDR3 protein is CASGSLAGRTDTQYF. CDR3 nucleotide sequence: TGTGCTAGTGGTTCCCTAGCGGGACGCACAGATACGCAGTATTTT. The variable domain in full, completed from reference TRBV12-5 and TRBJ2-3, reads DARVTQTPRHKVTEMGQEVTMRCQPILGHNTVFWYRQTMMQGLELLAYFRNRAPLDDSGMPKDRFSAEMPDATLATLKIQPSEPRDSAVYFCASGSLAGRTDTQYFGPGTRLTVL.

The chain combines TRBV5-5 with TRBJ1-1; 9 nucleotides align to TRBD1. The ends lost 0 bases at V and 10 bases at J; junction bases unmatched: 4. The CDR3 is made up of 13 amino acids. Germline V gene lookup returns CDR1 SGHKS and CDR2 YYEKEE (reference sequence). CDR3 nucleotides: TGTGCCAGCAGCTTGGAGGGACAGGGTCTAGCTTTCTTT. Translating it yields CASSLEGQGLAFF. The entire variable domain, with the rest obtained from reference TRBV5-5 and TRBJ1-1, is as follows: DAGVTQSPTHLIKTRGQQVTLRCSPISGHKSVSWYQQVLGQGPQFIFQYYEKEERGRGNFPDRFSARQFPNYSSELNVNALLLGDSALYLCASSLEGQGLAFFGQGTRLTVV.

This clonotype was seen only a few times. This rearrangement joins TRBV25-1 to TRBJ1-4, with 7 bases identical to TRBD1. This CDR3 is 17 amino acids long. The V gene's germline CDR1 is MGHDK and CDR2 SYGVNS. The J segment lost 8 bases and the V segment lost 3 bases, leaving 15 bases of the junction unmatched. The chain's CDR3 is CASSDLRQGESYEKLFF. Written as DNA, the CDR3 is TGTGCCAGCAGTGATCTCAGACAGGGTGAATCCTACGAAAAACTGTTTTTT.

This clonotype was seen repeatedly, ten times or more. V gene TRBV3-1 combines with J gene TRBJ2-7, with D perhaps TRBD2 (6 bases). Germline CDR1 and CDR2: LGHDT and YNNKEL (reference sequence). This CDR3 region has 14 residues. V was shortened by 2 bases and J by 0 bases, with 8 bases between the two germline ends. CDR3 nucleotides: TGTGCCAGCAGCCAAACTAGCCCCTCCTACGAGCAGTACTTC. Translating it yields CASSQTSPSYEQYF.

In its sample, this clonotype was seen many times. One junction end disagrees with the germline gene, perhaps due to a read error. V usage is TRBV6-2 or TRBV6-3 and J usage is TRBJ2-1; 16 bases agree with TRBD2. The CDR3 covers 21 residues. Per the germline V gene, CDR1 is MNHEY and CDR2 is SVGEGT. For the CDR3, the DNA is TGTGCCAGCAGCTACTCGAGGGGACTAGCGGGAGGGCTAAGCTCCTACAATGAGCAGTTCTTC. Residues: CASSYSRGLAGGLSSYNEQFF.

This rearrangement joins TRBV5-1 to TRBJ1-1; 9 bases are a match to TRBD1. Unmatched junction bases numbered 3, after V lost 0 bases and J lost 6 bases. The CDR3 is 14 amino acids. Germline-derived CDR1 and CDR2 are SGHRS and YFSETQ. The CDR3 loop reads CASSLGQGGSEAFF. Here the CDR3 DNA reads TGCGCCAGCAGCTTGGGACAGGGGGGATCTGAAGCTTTCTTT.

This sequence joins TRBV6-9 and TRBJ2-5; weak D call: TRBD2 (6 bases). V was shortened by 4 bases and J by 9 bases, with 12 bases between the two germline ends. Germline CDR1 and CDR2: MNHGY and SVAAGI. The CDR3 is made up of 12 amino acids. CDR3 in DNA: TGTGCCAGCAGTTTAGGGGAGGAGGCCCAGTACTTC. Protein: CASSLGEEAQYF.

This CDR3 reads CASSGHQGTEQFF. The CDR3 nucleotides read TGTGCCAGCAGTGGGCATCAGGGTACTGAGCAGTTCTTC. V usage is TRBV2 and J usage is TRBJ2-1; tentative D call: TRBD1 (5 bases). The CDR3 covers 13 residues. Germline CDR1 reads SNHLY; CDR2 reads FYNNEI. V shed 4 bases and J shed 9 bases, with 13 bases lying between them.

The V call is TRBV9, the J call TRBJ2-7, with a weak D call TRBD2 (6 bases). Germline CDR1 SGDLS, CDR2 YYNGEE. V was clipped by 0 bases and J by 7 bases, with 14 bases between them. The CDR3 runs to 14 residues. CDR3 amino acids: CASSVARLGGEQYF. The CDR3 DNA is TGTGCCAGCAGCGTAGCCAGGTTGGGGGGTGAGCAGTACTTC.

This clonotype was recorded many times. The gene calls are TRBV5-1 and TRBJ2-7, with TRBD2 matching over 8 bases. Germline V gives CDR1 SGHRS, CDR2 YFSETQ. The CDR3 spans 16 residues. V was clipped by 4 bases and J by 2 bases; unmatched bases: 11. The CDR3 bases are TGCGCCAGCAGCCGGGGGGGATCCACAGATGCCTACGAGCAGTACTTC. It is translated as CASSRGGSTDAYEQYF.

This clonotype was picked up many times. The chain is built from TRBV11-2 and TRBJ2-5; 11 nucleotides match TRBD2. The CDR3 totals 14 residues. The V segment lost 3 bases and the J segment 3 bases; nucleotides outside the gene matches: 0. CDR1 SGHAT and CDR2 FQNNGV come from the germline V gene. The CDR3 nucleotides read TGTGCCAGCAGCTTGGGACTAGCGGAAGAGACCCAGTACTTC. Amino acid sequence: CASSLGLAEETQYF.

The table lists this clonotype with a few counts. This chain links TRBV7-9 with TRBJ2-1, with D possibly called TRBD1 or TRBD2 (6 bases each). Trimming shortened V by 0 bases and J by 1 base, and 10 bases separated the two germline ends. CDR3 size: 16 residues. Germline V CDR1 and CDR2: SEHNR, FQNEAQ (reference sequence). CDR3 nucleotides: TGTGCCAGCAGCTTAGCACGGGGGCTATCCTACAATGAGCAGTTCTTC. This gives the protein CASSLARGLSYNEQFF.

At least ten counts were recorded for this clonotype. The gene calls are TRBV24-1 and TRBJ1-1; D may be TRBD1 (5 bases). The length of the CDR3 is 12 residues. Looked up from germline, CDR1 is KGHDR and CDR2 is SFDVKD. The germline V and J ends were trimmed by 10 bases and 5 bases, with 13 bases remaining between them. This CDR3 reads CATPNGGTEAFF. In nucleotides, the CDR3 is TGTGCCACTCCTAACGGGGGAACTGAAGCTTTCTTT.

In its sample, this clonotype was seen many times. This CDR3 is CSAKTGLGNTIYF. DNA of the CDR3: TGCAGTGCAAAGACAGGGCTTGGAAACACCATATATTTT. The chain uses TRBV20-1 and TRBJ1-3; TRBD1 matches at 7 bases. The germline gives CDR1 DFQATT, CDR2 SNEGSKA (reference sequence). With V trimmed by 6 bases and J by 3 bases, 5 bases remained unmatched. The CDR3 is made up of 13 amino acids.

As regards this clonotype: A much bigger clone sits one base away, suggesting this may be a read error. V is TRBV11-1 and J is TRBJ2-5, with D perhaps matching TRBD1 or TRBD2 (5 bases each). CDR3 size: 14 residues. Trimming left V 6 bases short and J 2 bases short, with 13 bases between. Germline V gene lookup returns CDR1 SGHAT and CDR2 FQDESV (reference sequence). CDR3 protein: CASSGASSQETQYF. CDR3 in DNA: TGTGCCAGCAGTGGGGCTAGCAGTCAAGAGACCCAGTACTTC.

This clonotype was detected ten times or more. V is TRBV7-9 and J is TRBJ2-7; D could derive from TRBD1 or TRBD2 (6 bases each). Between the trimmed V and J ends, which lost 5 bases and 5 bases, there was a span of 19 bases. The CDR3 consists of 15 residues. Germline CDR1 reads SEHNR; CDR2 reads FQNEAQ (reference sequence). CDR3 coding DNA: TGTGCCAGCAGCGTTTTCGGGGGCGTTTTGGACGAGCAGTACTTC. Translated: CASSVFGGVLDEQYF.

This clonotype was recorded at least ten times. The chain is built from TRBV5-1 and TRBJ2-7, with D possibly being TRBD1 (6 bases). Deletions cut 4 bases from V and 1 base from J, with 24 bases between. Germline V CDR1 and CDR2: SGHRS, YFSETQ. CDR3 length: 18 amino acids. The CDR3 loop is CASSARTDWRHRSYEQYF. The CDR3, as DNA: TGCGCCAGCAGCGCCAGGACAGACTGGAGACACCGTTCCTACGAGCAGTACTTC.

This chain's CDR3 is CASKTGRLNTGELFF. CDR3 in DNA: TGTGCCAGCAAAACGGGCAGGCTAAACACCGGGGAGCTGTTTTTT. The chain has TRBV11-2 and TRBJ2-2; D gene uncertain. The CDR3 contains 15 residues. Trimming removed 7 bases from V and 2 bases from J, with 14 bases in between. The germline gives CDR1 SGHAT, CDR2 FQNNGV.